The next 20 T cell receptor beta chains were all read from a single sample in a study of T-cell reconstitution after alpha-beta-depleted transplantation in children. Unique molecular identifiers were incorporated during preparation of the TCRbeta library. TCRdb independently ran MiXCR on the PCR reads; one entry per CDR3 protein. In the table there are 350,000 to 500,000 distinct CDR3 sequences, about 45% of which are singletons. The specimen comprised PBMCs, sampled before TCRalphabeta/CD19-depleted stem cell transplant. The receptor source for this set is a girl under 10 years old with aplastic anemia, due to receive a stem cell transplant.

The V gene is TRBV5-1, the J gene TRBJ2-3; perhaps TRBD1 as D (5 bases). CDR3 length: 15 residues. Between the trimmed V and J ends, which lost 1 base and 4 bases, there was a span of 13 bases. Looked up from germline, CDR1 is SGHRS and CDR2 is YFSETQ. The CDR3 coding sequence is TGCGCCAGCAGCTTGAACACAGGAGCCCCAGATACGCAGTATTTT. Protein sequence: CASSLNTGAPDTQYF.

There are many counts of this clonotype. The rearrangement uses TRBV3-1 and TRBJ2-1; TRBD2 agrees at 15 bases. Germline V gives CDR1 LGHDT, CDR2 YNNKEL (reference sequence). The CDR3 is 16 amino acids. With V trimmed by 4 bases and J by 6 bases, 4 bases remained unmatched. The CDR3 protein is CASSLGLAGGGNEQFF. As DNA, the CDR3 is TGTGCCAGCAGCCTCGGACTAGCGGGGGGGGGCAATGAGCAGTTCTTC.

This sequence joins TRBV7-3 and TRBJ2-2; D is uncertain. Trimming left V 5 bases short and J 7 bases short, with 8 bases between. CDR1 and CDR2 (germline): SGHTA, FQGTGA. The CDR3 covers 12 residues. CDR3 residues: CASSLQSGELFF. CDR3 DNA sequence: TGTGCCAGCAGCCTACAAAGCGGGGAGCTGTTTTTT.

V is TRBV10-3 and J is TRBJ2-3; 11 bases are shared with TRBD1. J gave up 3 bases and V 6 bases, and 2 bases lay outside the gene matches. This CDR3 region has 14 residues. Germline CDR1 is ENHRY and CDR2 is SYGVKD. CDR3 DNA sequence: TGTGCCATCAGCGGGACAGGGGGTACAGATACGCAGTATTTT. Protein sequence: CAISGTGGTDTQYF.

V gene TRBV28 combines with J gene TRBJ2-7; no reliable D call. The CDR3 is 13 residues long. Germline V lookup: CDR1 MDHEN, CDR2 SYDVKM. The germline V and J ends were trimmed by 3 bases and 6 bases, with 12 bases remaining between them. The CDR3 coding sequence is TGTGCCAGCAGTTTGAACAGACTTGGCGAGCAGTACTTC. This translates into CASSLNRLGEQYF.

The chain employs TRBV10-1 and TRBJ2-7; 7 bases align to TRBD1. The CDR3 is 13 residues long. Germline loops: CDR1 WNHNN, CDR2 SYGVQD (reference sequence). J was trimmed by 9 bases and V by 2 bases; bases with no gene match: 7. The CDR3 bases are TGCGCCAGCAGTGAGAGCAGGGGGTTACGGCAGTACTTC. As protein: CASSESRGLRQYF.

The gene calls are TRBV4-1 and TRBJ2-5, with D unresolved. This CDR3 is 14 amino acids long. V lost 0 bases, J lost 4 bases, and 9 bases lay in between. Germline lookup yields CDR1 MGHRA and CDR2 YSYEKL. The CDR3 protein is CASSQDLTRETQYF. In nucleotides, the CDR3 is TGCGCCAGCAGCCAAGATCTGACTCGAGAGACCCAGTACTTC.

In its sample, this clonotype was seen many times. The CDR3 bases are TGTGCCAGCAGCCGCGAGGGGGGGCGCGAGCAGTACTTC. Encoded protein: CASSREGGREQYF. This chain uses TRBV2 with TRBJ2-7, with D maybe TRBD2 (7 bases). CDR3 length: 13 amino acids. The V and J ends lost 6 bases and 6 bases respectively, with 15 bases between them. CDR1 SNHLY and CDR2 FYNNEI come from the germline V gene.

At least ten counts were recorded for this clonotype. In DNA, the CDR3 is TGTGCCAGCAGCTTGACACGACAAGAGACCCAGTACTTC. Translating gives CASSLTRQETQYF. J is TRBJ2-5 and V is TRBV7-9; D uncertain. V lost 3 bases and J 2 bases, leaving 7 bases between the germline ends. Per germline, CDR1 SEHNR and CDR2 FQNEAQ (reference sequence). The CDR3 covers 13 residues.

This clonotype has only a few counts. The V call is TRBV7-2, the J call TRBJ2-1; D gene unclear. The CDR3 consists of 12 residues. The germline V and J ends were trimmed by 7 bases and 9 bases, with 13 bases remaining between them. Germline V CDR1 and CDR2: SGHTA, FQGNSA. The CDR3 sequence: CASKLSASEQFF. The CDR3 DNA sequence: TGTGCCAGCAAGCTATCCGCGAGTGAGCAGTTCTTC.

In this sample, this clonotype turned up a few times. The chain carries TRBV28 and TRBJ2-5; D might be TRBD2 (6 bases). The germline CDR1 and CDR2 sequences are MDHEN and SYDVKM. This CDR3 comprises 13 residues. Between the trimmed V and J ends, which lost 8 bases and 0 bases, there was a span of 10 bases. In DNA form, the CDR3 reads TGTGCCAGCCGCGGGGCAAACCAAGAGACCCAGTACTTC. Amino acid sequence: CASRGANQETQYF.

The chain couples TRBV30 to TRBJ2-1; D is unclear. This CDR3 region has 12 residues. Trimming cost V 0 bases and J 10 bases, with 10 bases left between them. Per germline, CDR1 GTSNPN and CDR2 SVGIG (reference sequence). CDR3 bases: TGTGCCTGGAGTGTAAGTAGTCGCGAGCAGTTCTTC. It encodes CAWSVSSREQFF.

This clonotype has a count of ten or more. The chain is built from TRBV11-2 and TRBJ2-1; TRBD2 matches 8 bases. Germline V lookup: CDR1 SGHAT, CDR2 FQNNGV. The ends lost 0 bases at V and 8 bases at J; junction bases unmatched: 6. This CDR3 has 15 residues. In DNA form, the CDR3 reads TGTGCCAGCAGCTTAGAGACGGGAGGGGCGGATGAGCAGTTCTTC. Protein sequence: CASSLETGGADEQFF.

This clonotype has a handful of counts. This chain joins TRBV11-2 and TRBJ2-3, with a weak D call TRBD1 (6 bases). The germline V and J ends were trimmed by 3 bases and 5 bases, with 12 bases remaining between them. Germline V lookup: CDR1 SGHAT, CDR2 FQNNGV. This CDR3 has 14 residues. CDR3 region: CASSLLGAGDTQYF. CDR3 in DNA: TGTGCCAGCAGCTTGCTGGGGGCCGGAGATACGCAGTATTTT.

V is TRBV20-1 and J is TRBJ2-5, with 8 nucleotides matching TRBD1. CDR1 is DFQATT and CDR2 is SNEGSKA in the germline V gene (reference sequence). The CDR3 sequence is 15 residues long. The trim removed 6 bases at V and 5 bases at J, leaving 14 bases unmatched. The DNA for the CDR3 is TGCAGTGCAGCATCCGGGACAGGTCATCTGGAGACCCAGTACTTC. As protein: CSAASGTGHLETQYF.

This clonotype occurred many times. This sequence joins TRBV29-1 and TRBJ2-1; no clear D gene. The germline CDR1 and CDR2 sequences are SQVTM and ANQGSEA. V lost 4 bases, J lost 4 bases, and 8 bases lay in between. This CDR3 has 12 residues. The CDR3 spells CSVVRVYNEQFF. The CDR3 DNA follows: TGCAGCGTTGTAAGGGTTTACAATGAGCAGTTCTTC.

This clonotype was detected ten times or more. The V and J genes are TRBV6-5 and TRBJ1-2; no firm D call. Trimming removed 5 bases from V and 7 bases from J, with 8 bases in between. CDR3 length: 11 residues. Germline V CDR1 and CDR2: MNHEY, SVGAGI. CDR3 DNA sequence: TGTGCCAGCAGTCCCGGTGGTGGCTACACCTTC. It codes for CASSPGGGYTF.

V and J are TRBV19 and TRBJ1-4; D gene ambiguous. The CDR3 is made up of 14 amino acids. CDR1 LNHDA and CDR2 SQIVND come from the germline V gene (reference sequence). V dropped 6 bases and J dropped 3 bases, with 11 bases sitting between them. The CDR3 sequence is CASRFAGPNEKLFF. CDR3 in DNA: TGTGCCAGTAGGTTCGCCGGTCCTAATGAAAAACTGTTTTTT.

This clonotype has a single count. The chain recombines TRBV30 with TRBJ2-7, with TRBD1 as a possible D gene (6 bases). CDR3 length equals 11 residues. Germline V CDR1 and CDR2: GTSNPN, SVGIG (reference sequence). Trimming left V 1 base short and J 6 bases short, with 7 bases between. The CDR3: CAWSEGGEQYF. In nucleotides, the CDR3 is TGTGCCTGGAGTGAAGGGGGCGAGCAGTACTTC.

There are a few counts of this clonotype. V usage is TRBV29-1 and J usage is TRBJ2-7; D tentatively reads TRBD1 or TRBD2 (5 bases each). Trimming pared 6 bases from V and 2 bases from J, leaving 14 bases between. This CDR3 region has 13 residues. The V gene's germline CDR1 is SQVTM and CDR2 ANQGSEA. CDR3 loop: CSVFGTATYEQYF. In DNA form, the CDR3 reads TGCAGCGTCTTCGGGACGGCGACCTACGAGCAGTACTTC.